The rows below give T cell receptor beta chains drawn from one sample of a study of blood T cells in healthy people across ages. TCRdb re-derived calls from the 5' RACE reads in MiXCR, one entry per CDR3 protein. The data contain fewer than 1,000,000 distinct CDR3 sequences, approximately 48% of them singletons. Material for sequencing was blood. Source of these receptors: a man aged 55 to 69 in good health. Each CDR3 is given with its conserved first and last residue. Fields, in order: CDR3 length, J gene, V gene, D gene, clone size, CDR3 protein, CDR3 DNA. The D gene is left open where the match is weak. Part of the rows lack a size; the others show once, few, many or a class for expanded clones.

14 TRBJ2-1 TRBV20-1 TRBD2 few CSASGGGVYNEQFF TGCAGTGCTAGCGGCGGGGGGGTATACAATGAGCAGTTCTTC
14 TRBJ2-7 TRBV7-2 NA NA CASSLQTGVYEQYF TGTGCCAGCAGCTTACAAACAGGAGTCTACGAGCAGTACTTC
15 TRBJ1-5 TRBV30 NA NA CAWSGAGGLDQPQHF TGTGCCTGGAGTGGGGCAGGTGGATTGGATCAGCCCCAGCATTTT
12 TRBJ2-7 TRBV12-3/TRBV12-4 TRBD1 NA CASSSTGHEQYF TGTGCCAGCAGTTCGACAGGGCACGAGCAGTACTTC
12 TRBJ1-2 TRBV6-6 NA NA CASTDRSYGYTF TGTGCCAGCACCGACCGGAGCTATGGCTACACCTTC
17 TRBJ1-5 TRBV20-1 NA NA CSARDAGRSNSNQPQHF TGCAGTGCTCGGGACGCGGGCCGATCAAATAGCAATCAGCCCCAGCATTTT
16 TRBJ1-1 TRBV28 TRBD1 NA CASSLPGQGADTEAFF TGTGCCAGCAGTTTACCCGGACAGGGGGCCGATACTGAAGCTTTCTTT
15 TRBJ1-2 TRBV12-3/TRBV12-4 TRBD1 NA CASSYFAGTGGACTF TGTGCCAGCAGTTATTTCGCTGGGACAGGGGGCGCGTGCACCTTC
12 TRBJ2-7 TRBV18 NA few CASSPTGREQYF TGTGCCAGCTCGCCGACAGGGAGGGAGCAGTACTTC
13 TRBJ1-2 TRBV2 NA few CASSGQSRYGYTF TGTGCCAGCAGTGGCCAGTCCCGCTATGGCTACACCTTC
15 TRBJ2-7 TRBV7-8 TRBD2 NA CASSFYSGGAEEQYF TGTGCCAGCAGCTTCTATAGCGGGGGGGCCGAAGAGCAGTACTTC
17 TRBJ2-1 TRBV20-1 TRBD2 few CSARSLAGLAGDNEQFF TGCAGTGCTAGAAGCTTGGCAGGACTAGCGGGAGACAATGAGCAGTTCTTC
17 TRBJ2-2 TRBV5-1 TRBD1 NA CASSLGVTGANTGELFF TGCGCCAGCAGCTTGGGCGTAACAGGGGCGAACACCGGGGAGCTGTTTTTT
17 TRBJ2-4 TRBV18 NA NA CASSPLATDLAKNIQYF TGTGCCAGCTCACCACTCGCGACGGACCTAGCCAAAAACATTCAGTACTTC
16 TRBJ2-1 TRBV12-3/TRBV12-4 TRBD2 NA CASSTAGTSGYNEQFF TGTGCCAGCAGCACCGCCGGGACTAGCGGATACAATGAGCAGTTCTTC
15 TRBJ2-1 TRBV12-3/TRBV12-4 NA NA CASSFGQVNYNEQFF TGTGCCAGCAGTTTTGGCCAGGTTAACTACAATGAGCAGTTCTTC
14 TRBJ2-4 TRBV20-1 TRBD2 NA CSARDAGGPNIQYF TGCAGTGCTAGAGATGCGGGGGGACCAAACATTCAGTACTTC
12 TRBJ2-7 TRBV3-1 NA many CASSPGAYEQYF TGTGCCAGCAGCCCCGGGGCCTACGAGCAGTACTTC
17 TRBJ2-3 TRBV11-2 TRBD1 NA CASSLRLGQGFTDTQYF TGTGCCAGCAGCTTAAGACTCGGACAGGGGTTTACAGATACGCAGTATTTT
15 TRBJ2-6 TRBV15 NA few CATSEGGSGANVLTF TGTGCCACCAGCGAAGGGGGCTCTGGGGCCAACGTCCTGACTTTC
16 TRBJ2-4 TRBV7-2 TRBD2 many CASSLEVGRGGNIQYF TGTGCCAGCAGCTTAGAAGTCGGCCGCGGGGGAAACATTCAGTACTTC
16 TRBJ2-3 TRBV5-5 NA NA CASSFRPGAPTDTQYF TGTGCCAGCAGCTTTCGTCCAGGAGCCCCCACAGATACGCAGTATTTT